This T cell receptor (beta chain) was found in a study of beta chain features in type 1 diabetes (dated by TCRdb to the late 2010s). Study-level background: Mean age, gender distribution, total cell number and subset yield were not different between patients and healthy donors. Whereas all 28 donors provided naive and central memory subsets, regulatory and stem cell-like memory subsets were isolated from just 8 patients and about 8 healthy donors. A total of roughly 99,000,000 sorted cells were examined across all samples, and the number of cells per subset was strongly correlated with RNA yield. The study compared TCRB repertoires of sorted circulating CD4+ T cell subsets between recently diagnosed type 1 diabetes patients and matched healthy donors.

This clone has a single count. The specificity of this receptor is unknown. Base qualities were left out, and no much larger clone turns up one base away. Each donor gave one peripheral blood draw, averaging about 100 mL, which was collected into heparinised tubes. Using a panel that included CD45RO, CCR7, CD25, CD127, CD95 and CD27, naive, central memory, regulatory and stem cell-like memory CD4+ T cells were sorted on a BD FACSAria II. A purity above 98% was achieved for all sorted populations. Right away, PBMCs were isolated by Lymphoprep density gradient centrifugation and were stained directly, with no culture step. So that batch effects would be minimized, each experiment stained and sorted samples in pairs, pairing one healthy donor with one patient. The study at large found these results: Naive, central memory and regulatory TCRB repertoires appeared to be more similar among patients than among healthy donors. Because cDNA rather than genomic DNA was sequenced, highly expressing activated cells could have been over-represented, although no difference in activation and CD3 levels was found between groups. Because the HLA sub-analyses included only small numbers of individuals, any influence of HLA type on TCRB rearrangement was left unresolved. At VDJ recombination sites, type 1 diabetes patients had fewer insertions and more deleted nucleotides, which implies abnormalities in thymic rearrangement. Type 1 diabetes patients showed a moderate but significant shortening of TCRB CDR3 length in all four CD4+ subsets. Shorter templates might be favored by PCR, yet because patient and control samples were amplified and corrected together, any such skew would affect both groups equally.

The entire isolated RNA was reverse transcribed using the High Capacity cDNA Reverse Transcription Kit, and thus expressed TCRB transcripts were sequenced. Deep immunoSEQ sequencing was performed on naive, central memory and regulatory T cell samples, with an average of around 3.4 million total reads per sample. Sorted cells were lysed in RLT buffer and RNA was extracted with DNase-treated RNeasy Micro or Mini kits, depending on cell number. To prevent cross-contamination, each cell subset was processed individually, whereas patient and healthy donor samples were processed jointly. Using the immunoSEQ multiplex PCR, TCRB sequences were amplified from cDNA into 87-bp fragments spanning the CDR3 region. The amplicons were sequenced using the Illumina HiSeq platform. In the paper's pipeline: Synthetic template baselines were used to correct PCR bias computationally, reads within Hamming distance 2 were collapsed together, and singletons that could not be merged were discarded. Reads were aligned to IMGT to assign V, D and J genes, CDR3 length, and insertions or deletions at six rearrangement sites. Clonotype counts were normalized to sorted cell number within each subset before computing true diversity and Gini coefficients with the tcR R package. The overlap coefficient, calculated on TCRB nucleotide sequences, was used to quantify repertoire sharing. Out-of-frame TCRB sequences from naive cells were analyzed as a proxy for the pre-selection repertoire. Drawn from immuneACCESS, this table holds only the in-frame rearrangements with V and J called that TCRdb kept. Clones are partly lost; checked studies trace under half to an unresolved V gene and leave the rest unexplained. V, J and clone size reflect that table, while D and trimming were determined from the DNA. The sample data list just over 450,000 clones, and about 32% of these were observed just once. The ten top clones hold around 0.065% of the sample.

Material for sequencing was naive CD4+ T cells from blood. The meaning of the sample's cell subset or site label: true naive CD4+ T cells. The receptor was isolated from a man between 18 and 35 years old in good health.

The base sequence is TGTGCCAGCAGTGAATATAACAGACAAGAGACCCAGTACTTC. The encoded protein is CASSEYNRQETQYF. The receptor chain draws on TRBV25-1 and TRBJ2-5, with no reliable assignment of the D segment. Between the V and J ends, shortened by 0 bases and 2 bases respectively, the junction contains 7 bases. CDR1 is given as MGHDK and CDR2 as SYGVNS, both from the germline V gene. Including cysteine and phenylalanine, the CDR3 has 14 amino acids. CDR3 DNA is the only sequence kept; it has 42 bases, read in frame from the first base.